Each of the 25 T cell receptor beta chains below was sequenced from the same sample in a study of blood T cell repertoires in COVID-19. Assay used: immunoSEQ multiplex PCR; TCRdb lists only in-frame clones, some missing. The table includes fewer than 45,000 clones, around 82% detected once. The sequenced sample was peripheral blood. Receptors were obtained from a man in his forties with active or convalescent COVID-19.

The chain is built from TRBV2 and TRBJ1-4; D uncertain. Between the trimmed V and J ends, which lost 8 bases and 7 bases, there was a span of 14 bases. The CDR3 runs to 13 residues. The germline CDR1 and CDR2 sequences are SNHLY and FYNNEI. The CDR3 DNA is TGTGCCAGCCTCTACCTAGCGGGTGAAAAACTGTTTTTT. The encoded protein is CASLYLAGEKLFF.

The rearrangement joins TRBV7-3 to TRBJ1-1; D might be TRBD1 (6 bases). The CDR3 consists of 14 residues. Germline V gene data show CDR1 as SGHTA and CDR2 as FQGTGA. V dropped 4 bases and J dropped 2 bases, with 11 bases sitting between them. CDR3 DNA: TGTGCCAGCAGCTCCGGGACAAGAAACACTGAAGCTTTCTTT. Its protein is CASSSGTRNTEAFF.

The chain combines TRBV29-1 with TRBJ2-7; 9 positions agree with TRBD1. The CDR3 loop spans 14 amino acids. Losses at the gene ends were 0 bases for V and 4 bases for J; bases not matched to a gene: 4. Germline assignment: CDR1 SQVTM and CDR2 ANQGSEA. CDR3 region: CSVEERDREYEQYF. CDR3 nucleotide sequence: TGCAGCGTTGAAGAACGGGACAGGGAGTACGAGCAGTACTTC.

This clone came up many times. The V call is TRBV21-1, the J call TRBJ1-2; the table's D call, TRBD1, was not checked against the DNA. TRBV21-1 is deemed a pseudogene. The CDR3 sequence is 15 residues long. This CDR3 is CASSKGQPSNYGYTF. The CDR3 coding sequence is TGTGCCAGCAGCAAGGGACAGCCATCTAACTATGGCTACACCTTC.

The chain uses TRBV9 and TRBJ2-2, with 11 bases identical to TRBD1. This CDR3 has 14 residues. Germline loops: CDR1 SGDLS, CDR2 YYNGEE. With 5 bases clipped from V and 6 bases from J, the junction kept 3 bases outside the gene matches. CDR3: CASSGTGGAGELFF. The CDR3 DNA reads TGTGCCAGCAGTGGGACAGGGGGGGCCGGGGAGCTGTTTTTT.

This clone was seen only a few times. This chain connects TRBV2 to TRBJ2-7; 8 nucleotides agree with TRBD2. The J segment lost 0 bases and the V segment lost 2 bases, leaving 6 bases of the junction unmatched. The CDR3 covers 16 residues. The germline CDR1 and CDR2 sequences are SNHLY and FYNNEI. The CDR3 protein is CASSESGLAVSYEQYF. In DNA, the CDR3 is TGTGCCAGCAGTGAATCCGGACTAGCAGTCTCCTACGAGCAGTACTTC.

The CDR3 DNA follows: TGTGCCAGCAGATCCGGACAGGGCCCCTACAATGAGCAGTTCTTC. Its translation is CASRSGQGPYNEQFF. V usage is TRBV6-5 and J usage is TRBJ2-1; 8 bases agree with TRBD1. This CDR3 comprises 15 residues. The ends lost 6 bases at V and 2 bases at J; junction bases unmatched: 6. Germline CDR1 and CDR2: MNHEY and SVGAGI.

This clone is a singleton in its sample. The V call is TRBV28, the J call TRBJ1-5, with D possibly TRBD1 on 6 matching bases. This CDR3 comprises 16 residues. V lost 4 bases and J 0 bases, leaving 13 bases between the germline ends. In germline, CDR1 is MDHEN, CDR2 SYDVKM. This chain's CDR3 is CASSSPTGNSNQPQHF. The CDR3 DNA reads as TGTGCCAGCAGTTCACCCACAGGGAATAGCAATCAGCCCCAGCATTTT.

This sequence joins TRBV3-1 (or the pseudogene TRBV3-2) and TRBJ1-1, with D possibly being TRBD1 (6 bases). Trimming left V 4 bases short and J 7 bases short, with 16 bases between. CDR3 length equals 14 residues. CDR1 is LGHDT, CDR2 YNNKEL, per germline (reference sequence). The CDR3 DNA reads TGTGCCAGCAGCCGGGTCCGGGGGGCGAGTGAAGCTTTCTTT. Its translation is CASSRVRGASEAFF.

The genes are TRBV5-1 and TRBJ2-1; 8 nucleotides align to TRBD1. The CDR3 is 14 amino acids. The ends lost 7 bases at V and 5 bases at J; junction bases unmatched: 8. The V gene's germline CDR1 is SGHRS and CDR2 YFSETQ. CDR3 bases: TGCGCCAGCGGGACGACAGGGGTAGACAATGAGCAGTTCTTC. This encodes CASGTTGVDNEQFF. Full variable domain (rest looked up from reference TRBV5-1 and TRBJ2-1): KAGVTQTPRYLIKTRGQQVTLSCSPISGHRSVSWYQQTPGQGLQFLFEYFSETQRNKGNFPGRFSGRQFSNSRSEMNVSTLELGDSALYLCASGTTGVDNEQFFGPGTRLTVL.

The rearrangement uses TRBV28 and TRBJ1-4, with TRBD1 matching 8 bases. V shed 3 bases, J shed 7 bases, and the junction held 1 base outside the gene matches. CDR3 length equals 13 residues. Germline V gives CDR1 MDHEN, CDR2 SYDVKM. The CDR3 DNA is TGTGCCAGCAGTTTCAGGGGGCCTGAAAAACTGTTTTTT. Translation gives CASSFRGPEKLFF.

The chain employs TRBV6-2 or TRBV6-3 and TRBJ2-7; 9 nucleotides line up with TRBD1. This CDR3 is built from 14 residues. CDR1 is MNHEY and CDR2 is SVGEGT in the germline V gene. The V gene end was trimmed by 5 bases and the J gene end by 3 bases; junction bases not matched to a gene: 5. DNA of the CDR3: TGTGCCAGCAGTCGGACAGGGGTTGACTACGAGCAGTACTTC. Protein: CASSRTGVDYEQYF.

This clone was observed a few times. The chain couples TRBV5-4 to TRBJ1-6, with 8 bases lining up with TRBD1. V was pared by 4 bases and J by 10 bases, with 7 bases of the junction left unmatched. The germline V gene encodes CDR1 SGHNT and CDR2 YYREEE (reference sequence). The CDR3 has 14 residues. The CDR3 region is CASSLDRGGSPLHF. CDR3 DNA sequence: TGTGCCAGCAGCCTTGACAGGGGAGGCTCACCCCTCCACTTT.

The CDR3: CASSAGTAEAFF. The DNA of the CDR3 is TGTGCCAGCAGTGCCGGGACTGCTGAAGCTTTCTTT. The chain combines TRBV11-2 with TRBJ1-1, with D possibly being TRBD1 (5 bases). With 6 bases removed from V and 6 bases from J, the gap between germline ends came to 11 bases. This CDR3 is built from 12 residues. In germline, CDR1 is SGHAT, CDR2 FQNNGV.

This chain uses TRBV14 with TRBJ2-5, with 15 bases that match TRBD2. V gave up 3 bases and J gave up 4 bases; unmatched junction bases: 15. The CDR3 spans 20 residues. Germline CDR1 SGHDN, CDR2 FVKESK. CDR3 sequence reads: CASSHGRDYGLAGGPETQYF. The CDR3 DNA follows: TGTGCCAGCAGCCACGGTCGAGACTATGGACTAGCGGGAGGGCCAGAGACCCAGTACTTC.

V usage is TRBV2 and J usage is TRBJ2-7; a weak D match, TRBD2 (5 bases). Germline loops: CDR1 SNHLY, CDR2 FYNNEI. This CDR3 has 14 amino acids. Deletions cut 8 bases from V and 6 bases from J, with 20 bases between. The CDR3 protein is CASGPSPQRREQYF. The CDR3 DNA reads TGTGCCAGCGGGCCTAGCCCCCAGAGGCGCGAGCAGTACTTC.

CDR3 in DNA: TGTGCCAGTAGTAGCCAAAGGACAGTTAATTCCTACGAGCAGTACTTC. It translates to CASSSQRTVNSYEQYF. The chain has TRBV19 and TRBJ2-7, with D possibly matching TRBD1 (6 bases). The CDR3 runs 16 residues. Trimming stripped 4 bases from V and 1 base from J, with 17 bases between. Germline CDR1 LNHDA, CDR2 SQIVND (reference sequence).

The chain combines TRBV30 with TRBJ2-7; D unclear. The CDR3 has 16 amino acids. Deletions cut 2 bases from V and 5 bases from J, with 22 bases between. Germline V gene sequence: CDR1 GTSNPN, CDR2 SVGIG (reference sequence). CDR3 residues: CAWSSLGQVRGNEQYF. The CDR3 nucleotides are TGTGCCTGGAGTTCTCTTGGGCAGGTACGTGGAAACGAGCAGTACTTC.

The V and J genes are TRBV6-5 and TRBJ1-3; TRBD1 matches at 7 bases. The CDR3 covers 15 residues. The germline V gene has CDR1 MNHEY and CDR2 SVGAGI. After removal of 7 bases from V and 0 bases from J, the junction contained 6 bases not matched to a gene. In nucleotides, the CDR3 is TGTGCCAGCATCCAGGACAGGACCTCTGGAAACACCATATATTTT. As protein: CASIQDRTSGNTIYF.

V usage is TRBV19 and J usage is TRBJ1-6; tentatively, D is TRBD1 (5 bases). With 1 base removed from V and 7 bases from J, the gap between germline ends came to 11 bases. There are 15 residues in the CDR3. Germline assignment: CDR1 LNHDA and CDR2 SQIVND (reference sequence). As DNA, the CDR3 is TGTGCCAGTAGTATAGGGGCAGGGATCAATTCACCCCTCCACTTT. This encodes CASSIGAGINSPLHF.

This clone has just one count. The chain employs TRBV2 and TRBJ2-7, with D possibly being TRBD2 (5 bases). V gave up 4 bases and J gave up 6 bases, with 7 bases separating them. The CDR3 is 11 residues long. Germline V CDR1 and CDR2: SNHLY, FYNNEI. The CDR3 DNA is TGTGCCAGCAGTGGGGCGGGCGAGCAGTACTTC. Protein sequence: CASSGAGEQYF.

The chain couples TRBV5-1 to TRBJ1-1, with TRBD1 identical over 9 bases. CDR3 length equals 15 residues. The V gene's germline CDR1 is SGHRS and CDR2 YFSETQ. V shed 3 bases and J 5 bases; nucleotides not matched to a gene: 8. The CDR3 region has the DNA TGCGCCAGCAGCTCTAATACCGGGACAGGGACTGAAGCTTTCTTT. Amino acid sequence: CASSSNTGTGTEAFF. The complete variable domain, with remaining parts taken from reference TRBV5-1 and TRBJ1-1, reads KAGVTQTPRYLIKTRGQQVTLSCSPISGHRSVSWYQQTPGQGLQFLFEYFSETQRNKGNFPGRFSGRQFSNSRSEMNVSTLELGDSALYLCASSSNTGTGTEAFFGQGTRLTVV.

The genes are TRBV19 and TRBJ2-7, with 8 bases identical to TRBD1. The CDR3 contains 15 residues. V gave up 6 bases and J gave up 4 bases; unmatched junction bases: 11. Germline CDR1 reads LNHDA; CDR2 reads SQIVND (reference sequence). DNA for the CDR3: TGTGCCAGTAGCCGAGCCGAACAGGGGGAATACGAGCAGTACTTC. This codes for CASSRAEQGEYEQYF. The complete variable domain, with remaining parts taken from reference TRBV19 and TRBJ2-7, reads DGGITQSPKYLFRKEGQNVTLSCEQNLNHDAMYWYRQDPGQGLRLIYYSQIVNDFQKGDIAEGYSVSREKKESFPLTVTSAQKNPTAFYLCASSRAEQGEYEQYFGPGTRLTVT.

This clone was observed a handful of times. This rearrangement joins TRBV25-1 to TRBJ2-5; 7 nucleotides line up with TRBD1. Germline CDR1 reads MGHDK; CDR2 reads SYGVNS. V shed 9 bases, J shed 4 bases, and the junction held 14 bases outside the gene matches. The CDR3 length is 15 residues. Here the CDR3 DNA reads TGTGCCAGTAGATTGAACAGGGGAGACCCAGAGACCCAGTACTTC. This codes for CASRLNRGDPETQYF. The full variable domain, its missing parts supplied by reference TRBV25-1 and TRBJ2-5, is EADIYQTPRYLVIGTGKKITLECSQTMGHDKMYWYQQDPGMELHLIHYSYGVNSTEKGDLSSESTVSRIRTEHFPLTLESARPSHTSQYLCASRLNRGDPETQYFGPGTRLLVL.

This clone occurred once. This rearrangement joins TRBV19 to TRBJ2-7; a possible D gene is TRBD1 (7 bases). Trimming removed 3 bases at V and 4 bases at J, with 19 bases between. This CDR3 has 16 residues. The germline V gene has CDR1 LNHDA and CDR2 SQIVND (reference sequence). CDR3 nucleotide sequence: TGTGCCAGTAGTATCGGGGGTTCAGGGGGGCTTTACGAGCAGTACTTC. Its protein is CASSIGGSGGLYEQYF.